Sequencing of this TCR beta chain was carried out in a study of blood T cell repertoires in COVID-19. Study-wide context: Collection of acute and convalescent COVID-19 samples took place in the United States, Italy and Spain. From T cells, B-cell-depleted T cells, or PBMCs came the material, which was cDNA or gDNA.

Generated by immunoSEQ multiplex PCR, the TCRdb table keeps only in-frame clones and is missing some. The sample has around 200,000 clones; about 86% are singletons. The receptor comes from a man in his 60s who had recovered from COVID-19. The sample comprised peripheral blood.

CDR3 residues: CASSLTQGQVSGNTIYF. DNA for the CDR3: TGTGCCAGCAGCCTCACTCAGGGACAGGTATCGGGAAACACCATATATTTT. The rearrangement joins TRBV5-5 to TRBJ1-3, with 8 bases identical to TRBD1. Trimming cost V 4 bases and J 4 bases; bases outside gene matches: 13. The germline V gene encodes CDR1 SGHKS and CDR2 YYEKEE (reference sequence). This CDR3 is 17 amino acids long. The complete variable domain, with remaining parts taken from reference TRBV5-5 and TRBJ1-3, reads DAGVTQSPTHLIKTRGQQVTLRCSPISGHKSVSWYQQVLGQGPQFIFQYYEKEERGRGNFPDRFSARQFPNYSSELNVNALLLGDSALYLCASSLTQGQVSGNTIYFGEGSWLTVV.